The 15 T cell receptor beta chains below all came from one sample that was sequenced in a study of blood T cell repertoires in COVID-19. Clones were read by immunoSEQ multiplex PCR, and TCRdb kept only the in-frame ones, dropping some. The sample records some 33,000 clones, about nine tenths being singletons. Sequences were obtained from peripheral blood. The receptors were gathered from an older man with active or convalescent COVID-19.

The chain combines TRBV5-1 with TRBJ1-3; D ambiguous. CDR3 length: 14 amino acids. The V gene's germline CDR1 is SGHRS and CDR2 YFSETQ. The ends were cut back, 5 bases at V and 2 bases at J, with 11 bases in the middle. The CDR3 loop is CASREPGAGNTIYF. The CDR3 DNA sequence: TGCGCCAGCAGGGAGCCCGGTGCTGGAAACACCATATATTTT.

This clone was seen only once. The CDR3 nucleotides read TGTGCCACCAGTGATGGCAGGGGCACACCTAATGAAAAACTGTTTTTT. This codes for CATSDGRGTPNEKLFF. The rearrangement uses TRBV24-1 and TRBJ1-4, with D perhaps matching TRBD1 (6 bases). Germline V gene data show CDR1 as KGHDR and CDR2 as SFDVKD. This CDR3 spans 16 amino acids. The V end lost 3 bases, the J end lost 3 bases, and 13 bases lay between the germline ends.

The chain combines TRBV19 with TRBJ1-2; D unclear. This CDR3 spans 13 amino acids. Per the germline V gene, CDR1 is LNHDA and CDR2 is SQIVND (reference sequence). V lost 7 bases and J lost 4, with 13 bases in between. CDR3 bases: TGTGCCAGTACCAACAATCGCCTCTATGGCTACACCTTC. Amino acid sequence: CASTNNRLYGYTF.

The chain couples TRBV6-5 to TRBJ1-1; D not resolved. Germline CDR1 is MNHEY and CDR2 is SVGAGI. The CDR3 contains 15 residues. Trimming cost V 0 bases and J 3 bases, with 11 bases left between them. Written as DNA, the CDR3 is TGTGCCAGCAGTTACTCCGTGGAGTGGGACACTGAAGCTTTCTTT. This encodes CASSYSVEWDTEAFF.

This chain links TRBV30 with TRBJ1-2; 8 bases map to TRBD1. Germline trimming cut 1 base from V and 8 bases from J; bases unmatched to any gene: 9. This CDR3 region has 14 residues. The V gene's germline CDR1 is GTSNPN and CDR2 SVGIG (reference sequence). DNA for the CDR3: TGTGCCTGGAGTGCAGGGGGCCCTTCGAGGGGCTACACCTTC. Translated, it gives CAWSAGGPSRGYTF. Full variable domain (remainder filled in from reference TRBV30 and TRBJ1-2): SQTIHQWPATLVQPVGSPLSLECTVEGTSNPNLYWYRQAAGRGLQLLFYSVGIGQISSEVPQNLSASRPQDRQFILSSKKLLLSDSGFYLCAWSAGGPSRGYTFGSGTRLTVV.

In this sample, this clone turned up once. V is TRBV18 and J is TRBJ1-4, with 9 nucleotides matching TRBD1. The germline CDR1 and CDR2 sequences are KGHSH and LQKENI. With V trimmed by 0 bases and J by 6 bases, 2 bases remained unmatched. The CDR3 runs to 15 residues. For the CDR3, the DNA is TGTGCCAGCTCACCACCAAGGACAGGGGATGAAAAACTGTTTTTT. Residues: CASSPPRTGDEKLFF. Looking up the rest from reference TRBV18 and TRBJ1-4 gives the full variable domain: NAGVMQNPRHLVRRRGQEARLRCSPMKGHSHVYWYRQLPEEGLKFMVYLQKENIIDESGMPKERFSAEFPKEGPSILRIQQVVRGDSAAYFCASSPPRTGDEKLFFGSGTQLSVL.

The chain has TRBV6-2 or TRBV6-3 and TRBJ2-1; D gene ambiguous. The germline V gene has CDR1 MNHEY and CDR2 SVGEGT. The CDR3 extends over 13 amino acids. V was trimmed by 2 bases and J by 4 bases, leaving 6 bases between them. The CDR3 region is CASSYGQYNEQFF. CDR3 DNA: TGTGCCAGCAGTTACGGGCAGTACAATGAGCAGTTCTTC.

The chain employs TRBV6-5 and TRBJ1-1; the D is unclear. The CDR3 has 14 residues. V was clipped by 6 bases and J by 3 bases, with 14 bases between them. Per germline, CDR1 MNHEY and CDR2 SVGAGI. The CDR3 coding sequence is TGTGCCAGCAGGAAGACGGGTCGGGACACTGAAGCTTTCTTT. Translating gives CASRKTGRDTEAFF.

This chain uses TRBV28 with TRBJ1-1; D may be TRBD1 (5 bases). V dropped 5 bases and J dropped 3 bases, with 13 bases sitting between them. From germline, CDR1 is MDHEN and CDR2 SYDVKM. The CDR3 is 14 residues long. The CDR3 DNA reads TGTGCCAGCAGTCTCGCTACAGGATACACTGAAGCTTTCTTT. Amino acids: CASSLATGYTEAFF.

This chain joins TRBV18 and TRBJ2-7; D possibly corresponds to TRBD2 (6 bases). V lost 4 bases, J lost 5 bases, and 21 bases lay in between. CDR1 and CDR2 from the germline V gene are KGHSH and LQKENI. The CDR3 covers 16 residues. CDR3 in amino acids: CASSRVGGSPRDEQYF. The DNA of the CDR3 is TGTGCCAGCTCACGGGTCGGGGGATCCCCTCGGGACGAGCAGTACTTC.

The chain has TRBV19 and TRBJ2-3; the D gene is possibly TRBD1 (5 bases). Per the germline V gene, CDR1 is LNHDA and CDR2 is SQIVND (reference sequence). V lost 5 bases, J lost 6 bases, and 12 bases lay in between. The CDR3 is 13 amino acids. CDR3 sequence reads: CASSSGNPDTQYF. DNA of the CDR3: TGTGCCAGTAGTTCAGGGAATCCGGATACGCAGTATTTT.

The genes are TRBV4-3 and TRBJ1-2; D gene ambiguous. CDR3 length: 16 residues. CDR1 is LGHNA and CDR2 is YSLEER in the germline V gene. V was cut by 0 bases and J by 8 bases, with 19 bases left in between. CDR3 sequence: CASSQDARAGLDGYTF. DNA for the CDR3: TGCGCCAGCAGCCAAGATGCTAGGGCGGGTTTAGACGGCTACACCTTC.

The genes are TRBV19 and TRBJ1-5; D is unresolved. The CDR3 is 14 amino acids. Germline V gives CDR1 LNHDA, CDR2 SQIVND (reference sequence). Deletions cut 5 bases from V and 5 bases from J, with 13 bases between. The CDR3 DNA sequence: TGTGCCAGTAGTTCCTCCAGGAGGGATCAGCCCCAGCATTTT. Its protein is CASSSSRRDQPQHF.

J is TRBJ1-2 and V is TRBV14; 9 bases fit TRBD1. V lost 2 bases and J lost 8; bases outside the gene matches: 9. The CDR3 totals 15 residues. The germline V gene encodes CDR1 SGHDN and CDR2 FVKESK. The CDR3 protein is CASSQPGQGLSGYTF. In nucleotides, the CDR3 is TGTGCCAGCAGCCAACCGGGACAGGGATTGTCCGGCTACACCTTC.

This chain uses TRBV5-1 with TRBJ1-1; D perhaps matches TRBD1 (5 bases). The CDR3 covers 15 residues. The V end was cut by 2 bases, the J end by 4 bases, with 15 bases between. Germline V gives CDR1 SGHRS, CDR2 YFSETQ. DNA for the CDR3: TGCGCCAGCAGCTTCGCCGGACACCCGGGCACTGAAGCTTTCTTT. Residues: CASSFAGHPGTEAFF.